One and the same sample provided the 20 T cell receptor beta chains below, sequenced in a study of cytomegalovirus exposure and HLA in healthy donors. Vbeta (60) and Jbeta (13) primers were used in the PCR. This table comes from immunoSEQ multiplex PCR, and its TCRdb copy is limited to in-frame clones, with some not included. There are 60,000 to 100,000 clones in the sample; about four fifths occur only once, and approximately 1.6% lies in the top ten. The specimen was PBMCs. The receptors originated from a middle-aged man in good health and CMV-seronegative.

This chain connects TRBV11-3 to TRBJ1-1; 7 nucleotides align to TRBD1. CDR3 size: 16 residues. CDR1 is SGHNT, CDR2 YENEEA, per germline. The ends lost 4 bases at V and 4 bases at J; junction bases unmatched: 12. CDR3 loop: CASSSTGVNPGTEAFF. The CDR3 DNA follows: TGTGCCAGCAGCTCAACAGGGGTGAACCCTGGCACTGAAGCTTTCTTT.

The J gene is TRBJ1-2, the V gene TRBV19, with D perhaps matching TRBD1 (5 bases). CDR3 length equals 13 residues. V gave up 6 bases and J gave up 3 bases, with 11 bases separating them. Looked up from germline, CDR1 is LNHDA and CDR2 is SQIVND (reference sequence). Written as DNA, the CDR3 is TGTGCCAGTAGCACAGGAGCAGACTATGGCTACACCTTC. This codes for CASSTGADYGYTF.

The genes are TRBV6-6 and TRBJ1-4; D uncertain. Trimming cost V 5 bases and J 8 bases, with 12 bases left between them. Per the germline V gene, CDR1 is MNHNY and CDR2 is SVGAGI (reference sequence). This CDR3 contains 13 residues. This chain's CDR3 is CASSLPGSEKLFF. CDR3 nucleotide sequence: TGTGCCAGCAGTCTACCCGGTTCGGAAAAACTGTTTTTT.

This clone was seen a few times. The V call is TRBV5-1, the J call TRBJ2-1; TRBD1 aligns across 7 bases. The CDR3 is made up of 15 amino acids. The V gene's germline CDR1 is SGHRS and CDR2 YFSETQ. V was clipped by 0 bases and J by 5 bases; unmatched bases: 5. The DNA for the CDR3 is TGCGCCAGCAGCTTGGGAGGGACAGCGAACAATGAGCAGTTCTTC. Protein: CASSLGGTANNEQFF. The full variable domain, completed using reference TRBV5-1 and TRBJ2-1, is KAGVTQTPRYLIKTRGQQVTLSCSPISGHRSVSWYQQTPGQGLQFLFEYFSETQRNKGNFPGRFSGRQFSNSRSEMNVSTLELGDSALYLCASSLGGTANNEQFFGPGTRLTVL.

This chain connects TRBV28 to TRBJ2-1; no definite D call. The germline V and J ends were trimmed by 5 bases and 0 bases, with 11 bases remaining between them. CDR1 is MDHEN and CDR2 is SYDVKM in the germline V gene. The CDR3 covers 15 residues. The CDR3 DNA reads as TGTGCCAGCAGTGGAACAGTTGGCTCCTACAATGAGCAGTTCTTC. It translates to CASSGTVGSYNEQFF.

The chain joins TRBV6-1 to TRBJ2-7, with D possibly being TRBD2 (6 bases). Deletions cut 8 bases from V and 4 bases from J, with 21 bases between. The CDR3 loop spans 15 amino acids. CDR1 is MNHNS and CDR2 is SASEGT in the germline V gene. CDR3 bases: TGTGCCAGCCAAGGCGGGACCCACCCCATATACGAGCAGTACTTC. This translates into CASQGGTHPIYEQYF.

The gene calls are TRBV7-6 and TRBJ2-5, with 9 positions matching TRBD1. The CDR3 loop spans 16 amino acids. Trimming took 4 bases from V and 4 from J; bases not matched to a gene: 10. The germline V gene has CDR1 SGHVS and CDR2 FNYEAQ. CDR3 nucleotides: TGTGCCAGCAGCTCACAGGGGGCGGGTTCAGGAGAGACCCAGTACTTC. Residues: CASSSQGAGSGETQYF.

For the CDR3, the DNA is TGTGCCAGCAGCGCAGCAACAGGCAACGAGCAGTACTTC. Amino acid sequence: CASSAATGNEQYF. This sequence joins TRBV5-4 and TRBJ2-7, with D possibly TRBD1 on 5 matching bases. Per the germline V gene, CDR1 is SGHNT and CDR2 is YYREEE (reference sequence). The CDR3 is made up of 13 amino acids. The germline V and J ends were trimmed by 4 bases and 5 bases, with 13 bases remaining between them.

The table lists this clone with a count of one. The rearrangement links TRBV19 to TRBJ1-5, with TRBD1 matching 7 bases. Germline-derived CDR1 and CDR2 are LNHDA and SQIVND (reference sequence). This CDR3 spans 20 amino acids. V lost 1 base and J lost 0; bases outside the gene matches: 15. The CDR3 DNA reads TGTGCCAGTAGTATAGGGGCCGGCGTTCGGACAGGCGATAGCAATCAGCCCCAGCATTTT. It translates to CASSIGAGVRTGDSNQPQHF.

There are a few counts of this clone. The chain employs TRBV12-5 and TRBJ1-2; possible D gene TRBD1, 5 bases. Per germline, CDR1 LGHNT and CDR2 FRNRAP. Trimming took off 7 bases at V and 9 bases at J, with 18 bases between the two ends. The CDR3 is 13 amino acids. CDR3 residues: CASARDRSHRYTF. The DNA of the CDR3 is TGTGCTAGTGCCCGAGACAGATCCCATCGCTACACCTTC.

The chain recombines TRBV5-4 with TRBJ2-5; 9 nucleotides align to TRBD2. V was clipped by 2 bases and J by 4 bases; unmatched bases: 0. Per germline, CDR1 SGHNT and CDR2 YYREEE (reference sequence). CDR3 length equals 13 residues. DNA for the CDR3: TGTGCCAGCAGCTTTAGCGGGGGAGAGACCCAGTACTTC. Residues: CASSFSGGETQYF.

The chain links TRBV19 to TRBJ1-2; tentatively, D is TRBD1 (6 bases). V was clipped by 1 base and J by 0 bases, with 15 bases between them. The CDR3 is 17 residues long. From germline, CDR1 is LNHDA and CDR2 SQIVND (reference sequence). CDR3 nucleotide sequence: TGTGCCAGTAGTATAGCGTCCAGGGGAGCTTCTAACTATGGCTACACCTTC. Translation gives CASSIASRGASNYGYTF.

This CDR3 is CASSGFTGQAKNIQYF. CDR3 coding DNA: TGTGCCAGCAGCGGGTTTACAGGGCAGGCCAAAAACATTCAGTACTTC. The chain uses TRBV4-2 and TRBJ2-4, with D possibly being TRBD1 (6 bases). There are 16 residues in the CDR3. The germline V gene has CDR1 LGHNA and CDR2 YNFKEQ. V lost 5 bases, J lost 1 base, and 15 bases lay in between.

The chain has TRBV4-1 and TRBJ1-1, with 9 bases identical to TRBD1. CDR1 and CDR2 (germline): MGHRA, YSYEKL. The CDR3 covers 16 residues. J gave up 3 bases and V 3 bases, and 8 bases lay outside the gene matches. CDR3 amino acids: CASSQADRGYHTEAFF. The CDR3 nucleotides read TGCGCCAGCAGCCAGGCGGACAGGGGTTATCACACTGAAGCTTTCTTT.

This clone has only one observation. J is TRBJ2-7 and V is TRBV28; D is perhaps TRBD2 (7 bases). Per the germline V gene, CDR1 is MDHEN and CDR2 is SYDVKM. V was cut by 6 bases and J by 1 base, with 25 bases left in between. CDR3 length equals 18 residues. Here the CDR3 reads CASSPWGGRGLLSYEQYF. CDR3 coding DNA: TGTGCCAGCAGCCCGTGGGGGGGCAGAGGCCTATTATCCTACGAGCAGTACTTC.

This clone appeared once. V gene TRBV6-6 combines with J gene TRBJ1-1; 8 bases are shared with TRBD1. Germline CDR1 MNHNY, CDR2 SVGAGI (reference sequence). The CDR3 loop spans 15 amino acids. V lost 5 bases to trimming and J lost 6 bases; unmatched junction nucleotides: 11. CDR3 sequence (DNA): TGTGCCAGCAGTCAACCGTTGACAGGGGCGGCTGAAGCTTTCTTT. It translates to CASSQPLTGAAEAFF.

Comments on this clone: This sample includes further DNA sequences coding for the same CDR3. The chain links TRBV28 to TRBJ2-1; TRBD1 is a possible D gene (5 bases). The CDR3 is made up of 17 amino acids. V lost 6 bases and J lost 7, with 25 bases in between. The germline V gene encodes CDR1 MDHEN and CDR2 SYDVKM. The CDR3 DNA sequence: TGTGCCAGCAGCTACGCCTACTGGCAGGGCATGAGGAATGAGCAGTTCTTC. Translating it yields CASSYAYWQGMRNEQFF.

The V call is TRBV7-2, the J call TRBJ2-1, with 8 bases that match TRBD1. Per the germline V gene, CDR1 is SGHTA and CDR2 is FQGNSA. This CDR3 spans 15 amino acids. J gave up 9 bases and V 2 bases, and 9 bases lay outside the gene matches. The CDR3: CASSLSGQGASEQFF. The CDR3 nucleotides read TGTGCCAGCAGCTTAAGTGGCCAGGGGGCCAGTGAGCAGTTCTTC.

In DNA form, the CDR3 reads TGCGCCAGCAGCCTAACCCGGGACAGACTCTACGAGCAGTACTTC. Protein: CASSLTRDRLYEQYF. This chain links TRBV4-1 with TRBJ2-7, with 7 bases aligning to TRBD1. V was clipped by 4 bases and J by 3 bases; unmatched bases: 9. The germline V gene encodes CDR1 MGHRA and CDR2 YSYEKL. This CDR3 is 15 amino acids long.

The V and J genes are TRBV6-4 and TRBJ2-7; 15 bases align to TRBD2. Losses at the gene ends were 6 bases for V and 3 bases for J; bases not matched to a gene: 9. Germline CDR1 reads MRHNA; CDR2 reads SNTAGT. The CDR3 totals 17 residues. The CDR3 protein is CASREGLAGGPDYEQYF. In DNA form, the CDR3 reads TGTGCCAGCAGGGAGGGACTAGCGGGAGGCCCGGACTACGAGCAGTACTTC.